The clone carrying this T cell receptor beta chain has ten or more counts. The CDR3 consists of 11 residues. Looked up from germline, CDR1 is MDHEN and CDR2 is SYDVKM. Trimming left V 5 bases short and J 6 bases short, with 2 bases between. This record belongs to a study of read filtering for tumor transcriptome and immune sequencing. Across the study: Per sample, TCR-region reads ranged about 4 to 11 million by IR-seq, about 75 to 1,300 by RNA-seq.

The library was built from around 400 ng RNA with molecular barcoded adaptors for alpha/delta and beta/gamma chains. TCRdb passed the reads through MiXCR, listing each CDR3 protein once. Among more than 55,000 distinct CDR3 sequences listed, roughly a fifth were seen once. This rearrangement joins TRBV28 to TRBJ1-6; D unclear. Material for sequencing was a population of CD138-negative cells sorted from bone marrow. This clonotype originated in a donor at least 40 years old with multiple myeloma. The CDR3, as DNA: TGTGCCAGCAGTCGTAATTCACCCCTCCACTTT. It translates to CASSRNSPLHF.